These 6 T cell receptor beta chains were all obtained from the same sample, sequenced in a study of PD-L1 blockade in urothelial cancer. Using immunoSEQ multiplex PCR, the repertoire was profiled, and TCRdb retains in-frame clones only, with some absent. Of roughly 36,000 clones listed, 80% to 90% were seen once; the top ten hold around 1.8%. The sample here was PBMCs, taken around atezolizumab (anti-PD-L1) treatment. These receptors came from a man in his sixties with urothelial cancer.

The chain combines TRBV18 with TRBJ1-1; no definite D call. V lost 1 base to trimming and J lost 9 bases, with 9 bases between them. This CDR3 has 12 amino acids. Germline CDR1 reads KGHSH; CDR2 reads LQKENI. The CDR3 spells CASSPQEAQAFF. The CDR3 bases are TGTGCCAGCTCACCACAGGAGGCCCAAGCTTTCTTT.

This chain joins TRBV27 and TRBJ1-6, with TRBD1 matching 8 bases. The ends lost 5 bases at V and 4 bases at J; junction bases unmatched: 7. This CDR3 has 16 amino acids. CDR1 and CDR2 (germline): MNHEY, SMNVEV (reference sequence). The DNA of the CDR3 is TGTGCCAGCAGTCCCCAAGGACAGGGATATAATTCACCCCTCCACTTT. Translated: CASSPQGQGYNSPLHF.

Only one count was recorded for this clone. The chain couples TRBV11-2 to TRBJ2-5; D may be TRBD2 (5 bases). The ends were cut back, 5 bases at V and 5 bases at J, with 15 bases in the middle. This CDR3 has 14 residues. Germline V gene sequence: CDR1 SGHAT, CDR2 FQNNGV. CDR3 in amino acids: CASSPRTLGETQYF. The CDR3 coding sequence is TGTGCCAGCAGCCCCCGGACTCTCGGGGAGACCCAGTACTTC.

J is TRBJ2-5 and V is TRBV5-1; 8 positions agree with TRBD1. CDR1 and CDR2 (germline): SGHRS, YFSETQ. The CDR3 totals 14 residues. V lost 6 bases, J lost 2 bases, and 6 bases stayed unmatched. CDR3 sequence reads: CASTADRAQETQYF. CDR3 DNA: TGCGCCAGCACCGCGGACAGGGCACAAGAGACCCAGTACTTC.

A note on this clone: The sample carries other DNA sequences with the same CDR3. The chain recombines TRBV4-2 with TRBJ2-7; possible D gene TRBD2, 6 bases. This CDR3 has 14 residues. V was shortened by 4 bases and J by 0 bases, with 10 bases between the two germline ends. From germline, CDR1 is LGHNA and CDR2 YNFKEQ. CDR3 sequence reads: CASSPGTGSYEQYF. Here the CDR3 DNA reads TGTGCCAGCAGCCCAGGGACTGGCTCCTACGAGCAGTACTTC.

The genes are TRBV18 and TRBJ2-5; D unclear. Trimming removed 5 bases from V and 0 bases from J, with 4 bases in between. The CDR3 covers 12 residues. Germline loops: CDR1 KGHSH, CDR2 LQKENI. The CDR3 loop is CASSTNQETQYF. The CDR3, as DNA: TGTGCCAGCTCAACAAACCAAGAGACCCAGTACTTC.